These T cell receptor beta chains were read from a single sample in a study of cytomegalovirus exposure and HLA in healthy donors. This table comes from immunoSEQ multiplex PCR, and its TCRdb copy is limited to in-frame clones, with some not included. The sample includes about 140,000 clones, more than 65% of them seen just once. Sequenced sample: PBMCs. Receptors originate from a woman aged 25-40 years in good health and CMV-seronegative. The CDR3 runs from the conserved cysteine through the conserved F or W. A D gene is named only where the DNA matches it firmly. Clone size appears in some rows only: once, few, many, or a class for an expanded clone.

V,J,D,size,DNA,CDR3
TRBV29-1,TRBJ2-3,NA,few,TGCAGCGTTGAAGATCTTTGGGGGGACAGTACGGATACGCAGTATTTT,CSVEDLWGDSTDTQYF
TRBV19,TRBJ1-1,TRBD1,NA,TGTGCCAGTAGTATAAACTGGACAGGGCTTCTCTTTAACACTGAAGCTTTCTTT,CASSINWTGLLFNTEAFF
TRBV5-1,TRBJ2-5,NA,few,TGCGCCAGCAGCTTGGATGGAGGAGGGGTAGAAGAGACCCAGTACTTC,CASSLDGGGVEETQYF
TRBV6-1,TRBJ1-1,NA,NA,TGTGCCAGCAACCGGGAAAACGGGGACACTGAAGCTTTCTTT,CASNRENGDTEAFF
TRBV6-1,TRBJ2-7,NA,NA,TGCGCCAGCAGTGAAGGGGGAGGCGACTCCTACGAGCAGTACTTC,CASSEGGGDSYEQYF
TRBV6-6,TRBJ2-2,NA,NA,TGTGCCAGCAGAAAGGGACAGAACACCGGGGAGCTGTTTTTT,CASRKGQNTGELFF
TRBV19,TRBJ1-2,NA,NA,TGTGCCAGCGGATCACAGGGCAGAGGGAACTATGGCTACACCTTC,CASGSQGRGNYGYTF
TRBV18,TRBJ1-1,NA,NA,TGTGCCAGCTCACCACCCCAGAACACTGAAGCTTTCTTT,CASSPPQNTEAFF
TRBV6-1,TRBJ1-1,NA,NA,TGTGCCAGCAGTGATGGGCCGGGGGGTAGGACTGAAGCTTTCTTT,CASSDGPGGRTEAFF
TRBV9,TRBJ1-3,NA,NA,TGTGCCAGCAGCGTAGGAACCCACAGCTCCTTCTCTGGAAACACCATATATTTT,CASSVGTHSSFSGNTIYF
TRBV6-6,TRBJ2-1,NA,NA,TGTGCCAGCAGTTACTCGGGGCAGGGCCTCTACAATGAGCAGTTCTTC,CASSYSGQGLYNEQFF
TRBV28,TRBJ2-3,NA,NA,TGTGCCAGCAGTGCCCCCTCGGTAGGCACAGATACGCAGTATTTT,CASSAPSVGTDTQYF
TRBV9,TRBJ1-3,NA,NA,TGTGCCAGCAGCGTGGGGACACCAGGAAACACCATATATTTT,CASSVGTPGNTIYF
TRBV6-1,TRBJ2-7,TRBD2,once,TGTGCCAGCAGTGAAGCGGGTCTAGCGGGCAACGAGCAGTACTTC,CASSEAGLAGNEQYF
TRBV2,TRBJ1-2,TRBD1,few,TGTGCCACCAGACAGGGTCCATCCTATGGCTACACCTTC,CATRQGPSYGYTF
TRBV4-2,TRBJ2-3,TRBD2,NA,TGTGCCAGCAGCCAAGATACTAGCGGGGGGGCCAGTCGGTATACGCAGTATTTT,CASSQDTSGGASRYTQYF
TRBV19,TRBJ2-2,TRBD2,NA,TGTGCCAGTAGTACCCCGAGCGGGAGGCCAGCGAACACCGGGGAGCTGTTTTTT,CASSTPSGRPANTGELFF